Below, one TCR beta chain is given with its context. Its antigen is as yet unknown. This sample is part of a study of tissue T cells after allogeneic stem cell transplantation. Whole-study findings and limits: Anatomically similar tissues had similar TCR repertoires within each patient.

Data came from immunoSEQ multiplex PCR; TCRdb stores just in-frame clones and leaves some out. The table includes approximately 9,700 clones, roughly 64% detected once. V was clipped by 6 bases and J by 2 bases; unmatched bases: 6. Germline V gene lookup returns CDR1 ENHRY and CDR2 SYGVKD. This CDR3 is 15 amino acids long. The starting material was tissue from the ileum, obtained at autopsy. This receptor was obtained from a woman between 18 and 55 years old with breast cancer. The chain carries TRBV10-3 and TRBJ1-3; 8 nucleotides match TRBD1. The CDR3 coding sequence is TGTGCCATCAGGGAACAGGGGGAAGCTGGAAACACCATATATTTT. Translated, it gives CAIREQGEAGNTIYF.